Listed below are T cell receptor beta chains from one sample, sequenced in a study of OX40 agonist ivuxolimab in advanced cancers. Data came from immunoSEQ multiplex PCR; TCRdb stores just in-frame clones and leaves some out. The sample records tens of thousands of clones, about 89% being singletons. The material sequenced was CD4+ or CD8+ T cells sorted from blood, taken in a trial of the OX40 agonist ivuxolimab. The receptors here all came from an adult with an advanced solid tumor such as melanoma, head and neck, liver or kidney cancer. Each CDR3 is given with its conserved first and last residue. A D gene is named only where the DNA matches it firmly. Rows may omit the clone size; those that give it use once, few, many or a size class.

J	D	V	size	CDR3	DNA
TRBJ1-2	.	TRBV11-2	.	CASSTNGLYYTF	TGTGCCAGCAGCACAAACGGACTTTACTACACCTTC
TRBJ1-1	.	TRBV7-6	.	CASTSGGESTEAFF	TGTGCCAGCACCTCCGGGGGCGAAAGCACTGAAGCTTTCTTT
TRBJ1-2	.	TRBV11-2	.	CASSLVGSAYGYTF	TGTGCCAGCAGCTTAGTCGGATCTGCTTATGGCTACACCTTC
TRBJ2-6	.	TRBV6-4	.	CASSGLISQSRANVLTF	TGTGCCAGCAGTGGACTGATCTCACAAAGTCGGGCCAACGTCCTGACTTTC
TRBJ2-2	.	TRBV19	once	CASRDSSNTGELFF	TGTGCCAGTAGGGACAGTTCGAACACCGGGGAGCTGTTTTTT
TRBJ1-4	TRBD1	TRBV15	.	CATSRDQQGEKLFF	TGTGCCACCAGCAGAGACCAACAGGGGGAAAAACTGTTTTTT
TRBJ2-2	TRBD1	TRBV5-1	.	CASSFPQGAGELFF	TGCGCCAGCAGCTTCCCACAGGGGGCCGGGGAGCTGTTTTTT
TRBJ2-1	.	TRBV27	once	CASSVSNEQFF	TGTGCCAGCAGTGTCAGTAATGAGCAGTTCTTC
TRBJ2-5	.	TRBV4-3	.	CASSQATGFQETQYF	TGCGCCAGCAGCCAGGCGACGGGTTTTCAAGAGACCCAGTACTTC
TRBJ2-6	.	TRBV7-2	.	CASSRTAGVSGANVLTF	TGTGCCAGCAGCCGGACGGCGGGCGTCTCTGGGGCCAACGTCCTGACTTTC